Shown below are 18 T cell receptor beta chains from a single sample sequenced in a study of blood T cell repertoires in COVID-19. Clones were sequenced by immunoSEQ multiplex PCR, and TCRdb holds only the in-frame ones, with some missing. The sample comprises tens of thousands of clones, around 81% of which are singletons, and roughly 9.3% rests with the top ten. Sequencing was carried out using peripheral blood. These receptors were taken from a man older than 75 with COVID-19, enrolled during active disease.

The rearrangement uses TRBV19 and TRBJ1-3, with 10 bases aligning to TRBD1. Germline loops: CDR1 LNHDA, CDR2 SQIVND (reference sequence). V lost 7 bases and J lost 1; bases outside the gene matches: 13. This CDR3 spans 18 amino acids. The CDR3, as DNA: TGTGCCAGTACCATGGAGGGGGACAGGGGTCGGTCTGGAAACACCATATATTTT. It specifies CASTMEGDRGRSGNTIYF.

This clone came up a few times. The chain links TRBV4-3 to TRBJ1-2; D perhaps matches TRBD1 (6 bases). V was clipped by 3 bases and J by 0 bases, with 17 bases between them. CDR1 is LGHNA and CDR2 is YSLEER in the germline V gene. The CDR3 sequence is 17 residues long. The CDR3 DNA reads TGCGCCAGCAGCCAGAGGGGCGACCGGGACACTAACTATGGCTACACCTTC. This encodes CASSQRGDRDTNYGYTF.

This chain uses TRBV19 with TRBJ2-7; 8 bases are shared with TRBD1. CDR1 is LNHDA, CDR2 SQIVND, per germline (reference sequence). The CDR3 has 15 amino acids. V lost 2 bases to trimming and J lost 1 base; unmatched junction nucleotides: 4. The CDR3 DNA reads TGTGCCAGTAGTATATCTGGACAGGGATCCTACGAGCAGTACTTC. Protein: CASSISGQGSYEQYF. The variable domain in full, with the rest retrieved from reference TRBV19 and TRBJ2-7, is DGGITQSPKYLFRKEGQNVTLSCEQNLNHDAMYWYRQDPGQGLRLIYYSQIVNDFQKGDIAEGYSVSREKKESFPLTVTSAQKNPTAFYLCASSISGQGSYEQYFGPGTRLTVT.

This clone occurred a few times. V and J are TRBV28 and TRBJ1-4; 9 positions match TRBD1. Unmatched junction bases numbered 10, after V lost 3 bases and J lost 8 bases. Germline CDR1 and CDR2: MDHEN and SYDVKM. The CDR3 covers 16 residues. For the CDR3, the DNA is TGTGCCAGCAGTTTTAACTCACAGGGGGCCGAAGAAAAACTGTTTTTT. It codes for CASSFNSQGAEEKLFF.

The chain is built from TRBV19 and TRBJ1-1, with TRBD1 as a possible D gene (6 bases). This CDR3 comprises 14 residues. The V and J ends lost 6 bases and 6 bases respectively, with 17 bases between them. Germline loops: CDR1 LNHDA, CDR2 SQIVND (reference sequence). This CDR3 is CASSKGSGAAEAFF. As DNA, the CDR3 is TGTGCCAGTAGCAAAGGATCAGGGGCGGCTGAAGCTTTCTTT.

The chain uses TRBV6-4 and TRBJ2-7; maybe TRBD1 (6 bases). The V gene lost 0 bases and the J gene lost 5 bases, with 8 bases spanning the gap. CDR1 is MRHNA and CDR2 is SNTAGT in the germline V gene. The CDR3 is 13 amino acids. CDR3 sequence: CASSDSHRDEQYV. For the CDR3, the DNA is TGTGCCAGCAGTGACTCGCACAGGGACGAGCAGTACGTC.

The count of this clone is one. The CDR3 here is CASKLTGVNTEAFF. DNA for the CDR3: TGTGCCAGCAAACTAACAGGGGTGAACACTGAAGCTTTCTTT. The chain combines TRBV6-5 with TRBJ1-1; 7 nucleotides match TRBD1. The CDR3 is made up of 14 amino acids. Germline V gene data show CDR1 as MNHEY and CDR2 as SVGAGI. J was trimmed by 0 bases and V by 7 bases; bases with no gene match: 5.

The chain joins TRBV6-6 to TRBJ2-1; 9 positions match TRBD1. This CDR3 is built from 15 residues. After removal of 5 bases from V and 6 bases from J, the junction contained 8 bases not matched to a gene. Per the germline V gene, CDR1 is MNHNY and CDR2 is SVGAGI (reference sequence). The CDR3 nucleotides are TGTGCCAGCAGTACGGGACAGGGTGTCGGCAATGAGCAGTTCTTC. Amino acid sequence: CASSTGQGVGNEQFF.

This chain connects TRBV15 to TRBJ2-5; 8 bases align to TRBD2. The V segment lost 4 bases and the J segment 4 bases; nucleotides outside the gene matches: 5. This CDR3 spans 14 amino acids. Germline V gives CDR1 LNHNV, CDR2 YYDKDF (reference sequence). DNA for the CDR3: TGTGCCACCAGCACGTACGGGGGGGGAGAGACCCAGTACTTC. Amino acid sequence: CATSTYGGGETQYF.

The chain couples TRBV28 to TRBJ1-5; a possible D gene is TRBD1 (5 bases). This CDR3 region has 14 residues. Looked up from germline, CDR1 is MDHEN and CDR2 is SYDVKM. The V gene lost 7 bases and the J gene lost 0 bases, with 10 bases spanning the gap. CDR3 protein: CASTQGGSNQPQHF. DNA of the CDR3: TGTGCCAGCACCCAGGGAGGTAGCAATCAGCCCCAGCATTTT. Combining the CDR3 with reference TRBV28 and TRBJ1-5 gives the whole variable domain DVKVTQSSRYLVKRTGEKVFLECVQDMDHENMFWYRQDPGLGLRLIYFSYDVKMKEKGDIPEGYSVSREKKERFSLILESASTNQTSMYLCASTQGGSNQPQHFGDGTRLSIL.

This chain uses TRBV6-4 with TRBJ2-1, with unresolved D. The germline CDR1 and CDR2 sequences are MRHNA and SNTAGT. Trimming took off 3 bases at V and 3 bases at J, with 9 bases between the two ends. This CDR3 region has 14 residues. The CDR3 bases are TGTGCCAGCAGTGAGGGTAGCCTCTACAATGAGCAGTTCTTC. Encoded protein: CASSEGSLYNEQFF.

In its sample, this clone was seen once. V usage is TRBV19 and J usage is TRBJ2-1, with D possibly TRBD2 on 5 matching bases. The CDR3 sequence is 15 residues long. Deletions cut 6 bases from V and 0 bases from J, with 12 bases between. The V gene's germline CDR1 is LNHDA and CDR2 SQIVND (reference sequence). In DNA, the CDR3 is TGTGCCAGTAGGGTAGCGTACAGCTCCTACAATGAGCAGTTCTTC. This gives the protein CASRVAYSSYNEQFF.

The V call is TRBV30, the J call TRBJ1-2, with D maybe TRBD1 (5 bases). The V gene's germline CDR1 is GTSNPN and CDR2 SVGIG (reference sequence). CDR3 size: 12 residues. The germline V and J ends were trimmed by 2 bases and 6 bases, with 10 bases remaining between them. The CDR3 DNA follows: TGTGCCTGGAGTACGACAGCCGATGGCTACACCTTC. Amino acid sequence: CAWSTTADGYTF.

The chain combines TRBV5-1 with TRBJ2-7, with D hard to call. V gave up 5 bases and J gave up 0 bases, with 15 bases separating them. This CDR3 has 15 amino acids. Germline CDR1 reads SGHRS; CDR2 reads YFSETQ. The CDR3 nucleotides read TGCGCCAGCAGTGAGCCGGGTATGGTCTCCTACGAGCAGTACTTC. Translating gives CASSEPGMVSYEQYF. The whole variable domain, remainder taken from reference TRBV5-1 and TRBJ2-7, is KAGVTQTPRYLIKTRGQQVTLSCSPISGHRSVSWYQQTPGQGLQFLFEYFSETQRNKGNFPGRFSGRQFSNSRSEMNVSTLELGDSALYLCASSEPGMVSYEQYFGPGTRLTVT.

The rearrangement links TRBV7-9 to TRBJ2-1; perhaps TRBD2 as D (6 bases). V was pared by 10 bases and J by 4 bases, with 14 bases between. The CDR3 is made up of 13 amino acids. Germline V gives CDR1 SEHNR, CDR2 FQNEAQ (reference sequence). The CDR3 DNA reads TGTGCCATAGGTCCGGGAGTTTACAATGAGCAGTTCTTC. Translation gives CAIGPGVYNEQFF.

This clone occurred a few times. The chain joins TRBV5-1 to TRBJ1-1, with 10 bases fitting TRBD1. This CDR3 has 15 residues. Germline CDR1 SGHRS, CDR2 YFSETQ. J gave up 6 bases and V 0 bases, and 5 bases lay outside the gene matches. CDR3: CASSLGGTGDPEAFF. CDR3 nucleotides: TGCGCCAGCAGCTTGGGGGGGACAGGGGACCCTGAAGCTTTCTTT.

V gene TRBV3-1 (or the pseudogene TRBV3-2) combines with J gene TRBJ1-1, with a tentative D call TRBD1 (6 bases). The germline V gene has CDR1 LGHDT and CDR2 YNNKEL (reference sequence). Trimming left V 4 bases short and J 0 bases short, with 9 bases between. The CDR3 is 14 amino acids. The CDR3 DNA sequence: TGTGCCAGCAGCCTACGGACAGTGAACACTGAAGCTTTCTTT. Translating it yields CASSLRTVNTEAFF.

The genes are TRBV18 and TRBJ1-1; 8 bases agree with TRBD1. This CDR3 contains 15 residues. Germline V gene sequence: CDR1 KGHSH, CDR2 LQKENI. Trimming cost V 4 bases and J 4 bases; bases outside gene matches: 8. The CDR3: CASSLSRGRFTEAFF. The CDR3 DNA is TGTGCCAGCTCACTCAGCAGGGGGCGGTTCACTGAAGCTTTCTTT.